This section outlines one TCR beta chain sequence together with its context. This entry is derived from a study of blood T cells in healthy people across ages. Study-level background: Per two T cells, template switching captured roughly one barcoded beta molecule.

Primed by a sample-barcoded 5' primer and a J-beta primer mix, a second PCR proceeded for 7 to 11 cycles. Each cDNA molecule carried a tag from a template-switch adaptor that contained 12 random nucleotides. A single record per CDR3 protein comes from TCRdb applying MiXCR to the 5' RACE reads. The table shows about 800,000 distinct CDR3 sequences, with over 45% occurring only once. This CDR3 is 12 amino acids long. Trimming left V 3 bases short and J 6 bases short, with 8 bases between. Per the germline V gene, CDR1 is SGHVS and CDR2 is FQNEAQ. Sequencing used blood. The rearrangement joins TRBV7-8 to TRBJ2-5; no reliable D call. The sequence derives from a young man in good health. The CDR3 DNA follows: TGTGCCAGCAGCTTCGACTGGCAGACCCAGTACTTC. Translated, it gives CASSFDWQTQYF.